This note documents a single T cell receptor beta chain sequence. This sample was included in a study of T cell changes during pregnancy in multiple sclerosis. The data were produced by immunoSEQ multiplex PCR, yet TCRdb's version contains in-frame clones alone and is incomplete. The data contain 25,000 to 40,000 clones, approximately 90% of them seen just once; the ten biggest clones take up 7.9%. Germline V gene sequence: CDR1 MNHNS, CDR2 SASEGT. The CDR3 runs 16 residues. Trimming cost V 4 bases and J 4 bases, with 16 bases left between them. This receptor was taken from a female donor with multiple sclerosis, enrolled in a pregnancy study. The V call is TRBV6-1, the J call TRBJ2-2; D is undetermined. The specimen was CD8+ T cells from peripheral blood mononuclear cells, collected before pregnancy. CDR3 DNA: TGTGCCAGCAGTGCCGCTAAACTCTCGATCACCGGGGAGCTGTTTTTT. Its protein product is CASSAAKLSITGELFF.